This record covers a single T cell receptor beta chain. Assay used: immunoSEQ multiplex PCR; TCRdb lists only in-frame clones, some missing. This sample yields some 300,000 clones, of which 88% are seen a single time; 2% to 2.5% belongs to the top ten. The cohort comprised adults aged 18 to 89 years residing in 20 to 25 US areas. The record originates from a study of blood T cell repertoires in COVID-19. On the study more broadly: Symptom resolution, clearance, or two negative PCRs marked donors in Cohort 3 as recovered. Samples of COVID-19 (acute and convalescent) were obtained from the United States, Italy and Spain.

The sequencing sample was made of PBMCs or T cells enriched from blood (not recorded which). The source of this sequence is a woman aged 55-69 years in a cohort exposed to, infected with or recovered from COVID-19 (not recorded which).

CDR3 bases: TGCGCCAGCAGCCGAGGGCAGACCGCAAGCTCTGGAAACACCATATATTTT. Residues: CASSRGQTASSGNTIYF. The chain joins TRBV5-1 to TRBJ1-3; no clear D gene. The germline V gene encodes CDR1 SGHRS and CDR2 YFSETQ. This CDR3 region has 17 residues. With 4 bases removed from V and 0 bases from J, the gap between germline ends came to 17 bases.